One and the same sample provided the 20 T cell receptor beta chains below, sequenced in a study of CD8+ T cells in alopecia areata (dated by TCRdb to 2016 to 2018). Lesional scalp punch biopsies and peripheral blood were obtained from alopecia areata patients. Libraries were made using the immunoSEQ multiplex PCR assay. To provide template for TCR sequencing, every sample had RNA extracted and reverse transcribed into cDNA. TCRdb carries this immuneACCESS record with in-frame sequences only. Its versions omit some clonotypes, under half of them owing to an unresolved V gene in the studies checked, with the rest unexplained. The sample contains 12,000 or so clones, around 60% of them found a single time. The top ten clones comprise 20% to 25% of the sample. Sequencing was carried out using skin. The receptors shown here come from a human donor with alopecia areata.

The chain has TRBV6-1 and TRBJ1-5, with D perhaps matching TRBD1 (6 bases). V was trimmed by 6 bases and J by 7 bases, leaving 13 bases between them. This CDR3 spans 13 amino acids. Germline V gene data show CDR1 as MNHNS and CDR2 as SASEGT. The CDR3 coding sequence is TGTGCCAGCAGAGAACGAACAGGGCAGCCCCAGCATTTT. Encoded protein: CASRERTGQPQHF.

The rearrangement links TRBV12-5 to TRBJ2-1; no reliable D call. The length of the CDR3 is 15 residues. From germline, CDR1 is LGHNT and CDR2 FRNRAP. Trimming shortened V by 5 bases and J by 4 bases, and 15 bases separated the two germline ends. The CDR3 region is CASGQIDSFYNEQFF. The CDR3 nucleotides read TGTGCTAGTGGTCAGATCGACTCCTTTTACAATGAGCAGTTCTTC.

The chain recombines TRBV2 with TRBJ2-2, with 7 nucleotides matching TRBD1. Unmatched junction bases numbered 4, after V lost 6 bases and J lost 0 bases. The germline CDR1 and CDR2 sequences are SNHLY and FYNNEI. The CDR3 sequence is 15 residues long. For the CDR3, the DNA is TGTGCCAGCAGGGCCGGGACAGCGAACACCGGGGAGCTGTTTTTT. It translates to CASRAGTANTGELFF.

This clone was seen more than once but under ten times. The chain couples TRBV7-9 to TRBJ2-7, with a weak D call TRBD2 (6 bases). The CDR3 contains 15 residues. Deletions cut 1 base from V and 3 bases from J, with 13 bases between. Germline assignment: CDR1 SEHNR and CDR2 FQNEAQ (reference sequence). DNA for the CDR3: TGTGCCAGCAGCTTAGAGGGGACTGGCCTCTACGAGCAGTACTTC. Its translation is CASSLEGTGLYEQYF. The full variable domain, its missing parts supplied by reference TRBV7-9 and TRBJ2-7, is DTGVSQNPRHKITKRGQNVTFRCDPISEHNRLYWYRQTLGQGPEFLTYFQNEAQLEKSRLLSDRFSAERPKGSFSTLEIQRTEQGDSAMYLCASSLEGTGLYEQYFGPGTRLTVT.

This clone was counted only a few times. The CDR3 is CASSLDGQNRETQYF. CDR3 nucleotides: TGTGCCAGCAGCTTAGACGGACAGAACCGAGAGACCCAGTACTTC. The gene calls are TRBV7-9 and TRBJ2-5; D is possibly TRBD1 (6 bases). The CDR3 sequence is 15 residues long. V was cut by 1 base and J by 4 bases, with 13 bases left in between. The V gene's germline CDR1 is SEHNR and CDR2 FQNEAQ (reference sequence). Together with reference TRBV7-9 and TRBJ2-5, the CDR3 gives the full variable domain: DTGVSQNPRHKITKRGQNVTFRCDPISEHNRLYWYRQTLGQGPEFLTYFQNEAQLEKSRLLSDRFSAERPKGSFSTLEIQRTEQGDSAMYLCASSLDGQNRETQYFGPGTRLLVL.

The chain employs TRBV15 and TRBJ2-3; D might be TRBD1 or TRBD2, each matching 6 bases. Germline assignment: CDR1 LNHNV and CDR2 YYDKDF (reference sequence). The CDR3 has 16 residues. Trimming pared 0 bases from V and 1 base from J, leaving 11 bases between. The DNA for the CDR3 is TGTGCCACCAGCAGAGAGGGGGGCGTGGGCACAGATACGCAGTATTTT. This gives the protein CATSREGGVGTDTQYF.

The chain carries TRBV9 and TRBJ2-1; maybe TRBD2 (6 bases). This CDR3 region has 15 residues. Germline CDR1 reads SGDLS; CDR2 reads YYNGEE. The V end lost 1 base, the J end lost 3 bases, and 11 bases lay between the germline ends. CDR3 loop: CASSVRWEDYNEQFF. The CDR3 coding sequence is TGTGCCAGCAGCGTAAGGTGGGAGGACTACAATGAGCAGTTCTTC. Drawing the rest from reference TRBV9 and TRBJ2-1, the complete variable domain is DSGVTQTPKHLITATGQRVTLRCSPRSGDLSVYWYQQSLDQGLQFLIQYYNGEERAKGNILERFSAQQFPDLHSELNLSSLELGDSALYFCASSVRWEDYNEQFFGPGTRLTVL.

The V and J genes are TRBV9 and TRBJ2-5; 7 positions agree with TRBD2. Germline CDR1 reads SGDLS; CDR2 reads YYNGEE. V lost 0 bases and J lost 4; bases outside the gene matches: 3. CDR3 length equals 14 residues. The CDR3 sequence is CASSVVSGAETQYF. The CDR3 DNA follows: TGTGCCAGCAGCGTAGTCAGCGGGGCAGAGACCCAGTACTTC.

This clone was detected only a few times. Here the CDR3 reads CASSSPQGDPYEQYF. The CDR3 nucleotides are TGTGCCAGCAGCTCGCCACAGGGAGACCCCTACGAGCAGTACTTC. The chain combines TRBV7-2 with TRBJ2-7; TRBD1 is a possible D gene (6 bases). V was clipped by 4 bases and J by 2 bases, with 15 bases between them. There are 15 residues in the CDR3. CDR1 is SGHTA, CDR2 FQGNSA, per germline.

The genes are TRBV7-8 and TRBJ1-4; 8 bases line up with TRBD1. Unmatched junction bases numbered 12, after V lost 5 bases and J lost 7 bases. The V gene's germline CDR1 is SGHVS and CDR2 FQNEAQ. The CDR3 consists of 16 residues. Here the CDR3 DNA reads TGTGCCAGCAGCCCTATTGACAGGGGAGGAGGTGAAAAACTGTTTTTT. It encodes CASSPIDRGGGEKLFF.

There are a few counts of this clone. This chain links TRBV6-5 with TRBJ2-5; 7 bases align to TRBD2. The ends lost 6 bases at V and 2 bases at J; junction bases unmatched: 9. The CDR3 loop spans 15 amino acids. Per the germline V gene, CDR1 is MNHEY and CDR2 is SVGAGI. This chain's CDR3 is CASSQAGTQQETQYF. CDR3 nucleotide sequence: TGTGCCAGCAGCCAAGCGGGAACCCAGCAAGAGACCCAGTACTTC.

The gene calls are TRBV30 and TRBJ1-6; D is unclear. Trimming shortened V by 2 bases and J by 13 bases, and 12 bases separated the two germline ends. CDR1 and CDR2 (germline): GTSNPN, SVGIG (reference sequence). This CDR3 is 12 amino acids long. CDR3 coding DNA: TGTGCCTGGAGTACCAAAGAACCGCCCCTCCACTTT. Amino acids: CAWSTKEPPLHF.

This clone was counted between two and nine times. The gene calls are TRBV29-1 and TRBJ2-7; D could derive from TRBD1 or TRBD2 (6 bases each). Looked up from germline, CDR1 is SQVTM and CDR2 is ANQGSEA. The CDR3 has 13 residues. V lost 6 bases and J 1 base, leaving 13 bases between the germline ends. This chain's CDR3 is CSVKGGSSYEQYF. The DNA for the CDR3 is TGCAGCGTCAAGGGGGGATCTTCCTACGAGCAGTACTTC.

V usage is TRBV6-1 and J usage is TRBJ1-1, with no clear D. The CDR3 extends over 11 amino acids. The V gene's germline CDR1 is MNHNS and CDR2 SASEGT. With 6 bases removed from V and 4 bases from J, the gap between germline ends came to 6 bases. CDR3 sequence: CASREVTEAFF. The CDR3 nucleotides are TGTGCCAGCAGGGAGGTCACTGAAGCTTTCTTT.

V gene TRBV27 combines with J gene TRBJ1-1; no clear D. The length of the CDR3 is 11 residues. Germline V lookup: CDR1 MNHEY, CDR2 SMNVEV (reference sequence). Trimming shortened V by 4 bases and J by 11 bases, and 11 bases separated the two germline ends. CDR3: CASSSLSEAFF. The CDR3 region has the DNA TGTGCCAGCAGTTCCCTCTCGGAGGCTTTCTTT.

This clone was observed a handful of times. The genes are TRBV19 and TRBJ2-7; 10 bases agree with TRBD1. The CDR3 extends over 16 amino acids. Germline CDR1 reads LNHDA; CDR2 reads SQIVND (reference sequence). V lost 5 bases, J lost 1 base, and 8 bases stayed unmatched. The CDR3 loop is CASSPYGQGDSYEQYF. The CDR3 DNA sequence: TGTGCCAGTAGTCCCTACGGACAGGGGGATTCCTACGAGCAGTACTTC.

V and J are TRBV2 and TRBJ2-3, with a possible D match to TRBD2 (6 bases). This CDR3 is built from 14 residues. Trimming removed 2 bases from V and 0 bases from J, with 6 bases in between. CDR1 is SNHLY, CDR2 FYNNEI, per germline. CDR3 amino acids: CASSESGSTDTQYF. CDR3 nucleotides: TGTGCCAGCAGTGAAAGCGGGAGCACAGATACGCAGTATTTT. Variable domain in full (rest from reference TRBV2 and TRBJ2-3): EPEVTQTPSHQVTQMGQEVILRCVPISNHLYFYWYRQILGQKVEFLVSFYNNEISEKSEIFDDQFSVERPDGSNFTLKIRSTKLEDSAMYFCASSESGSTDTQYFGPGTRLTVL.

V gene TRBV28 combines with J gene TRBJ1-2, with D possibly TRBD1 on 5 matching bases. V lost 2 bases, J lost 8 bases, and 15 bases lay in between. The CDR3 is 14 amino acids. Germline CDR1 is MDHEN and CDR2 is SYDVKM. This CDR3 is CASSLEFGARGYTF. The CDR3 nucleotides are TGTGCCAGCAGTTTAGAGTTCGGGGCGAGAGGCTACACCTTC.

The rearrangement uses TRBV5-4 and TRBJ2-2, with D perhaps TRBD1 or TRBD2 (5 bases each). The germline gives CDR1 SGHNT, CDR2 YYREEE (reference sequence). The CDR3 runs 12 residues. Trimming took 6 bases from V and 9 from J, leaving 12 bases between them. This chain's CDR3 is CASTFEGRELFF. The CDR3 bases are TGTGCCAGCACCTTCGAGGGGAGGGAGCTGTTTTTT.

V and J are TRBV4-3 and TRBJ2-1, with D possibly being TRBD2 (6 bases). The CDR3 extends over 14 amino acids. Trimming left V 0 bases short and J 15 bases short, with 18 bases between. Germline values: CDR1 LGHNA, CDR2 YSLEER. CDR3 nucleotides: TGCGCCAGCAGCCAAGATCGGGGCCAGCGGAGGGGGTTCTTC. Translated, it gives CASSQDRGQRRGFF.